This TCR beta chain comes out of a study of cytomegalovirus exposure and HLA in healthy donors. V shed 6 bases, J shed 5 bases, and the junction held 17 bases outside the gene matches. Germline loops: CDR1 ENHRY, CDR2 SYGVKD. The CDR3 covers 18 residues. 60 Vbeta and 13 Jbeta primers were used in PCR. Produced via immunoSEQ multiplex PCR; TCRdb's table is partial and in-frame only. The sample comprises about 43,000 clones, roughly 60% of which are singletons, and about 9% rests with the top ten. Sequencing used PBMCs. The TCR comes from a human donor in good health. This chain joins TRBV10-3 and TRBJ1-2, with TRBD1 identical over 11 bases. CDR3: CAIRDPKDRGLLGYGYTF. CDR3 DNA: TGTGCCATCAGAGACCCCAAGGACAGGGGGCTCTTGGGGTATGGCTACACCTTC.